The rows below give T cell receptor beta chains drawn from one sample of a study of blood T cells in healthy people across ages. TCRdb used MiXCR to reprocess the 5' RACE reads, holding one entry per CDR3 protein. The data hold about 780,000 distinct CDR3 sequences, with about 46% observed a single time. Input material: blood. The receptors derive from a man older than 75 in good health. Each CDR3 is given with its conserved first and last residue. D genes are given only for firm matches. Part of the rows lack a size; the others show once, few, many or a class for expanded clones.

clone size: -; D gene: -; CDR3 length: 17; V gene: TRBV5-1; J gene: TRBJ2-4; CDR3 DNA: TGCGCCAGCAGCTTGGGGTCCGGGGAACAAGCCAAAAACATTCAGTACTTC; CDR3 protein: CASSLGSGEQAKNIQYF
clone size: -; D gene: -; CDR3 length: 12; V gene: TRBV29-1; J gene: TRBJ2-7; CDR3 DNA: TGCAGCGTTGCAGGCCCTGCCTACGAGCAGTACTTC; CDR3 protein: CSVAGPAYEQYF
clone size: -; D gene: TRBD1; CDR3 length: 19; V gene: TRBV4-2; J gene: TRBJ2-3; CDR3 DNA: TGTGCCAGCAGCCAGGAGATCGGAGGAACAGGGGTAGAGGCAGATACGCAGTATTTT; CDR3 protein: CASSQEIGGTGVEADTQYF
clone size: many; D gene: -; CDR3 length: 11; V gene: TRBV27; J gene: TRBJ2-1; CDR3 DNA: TGTGCCAGCAGCTCCGGGACAGAGCAGTTCTTC; CDR3 protein: CASSSGTEQFF
clone size: many; D gene: TRBD2; CDR3 length: 14; V gene: TRBV6-1; J gene: TRBJ2-7; CDR3 DNA: TGTGCCAGCAGGGAAGCGGGAGGACCCTACGAGCAGTACTTC; CDR3 protein: CASREAGGPYEQYF
clone size: few; D gene: TRBD2; CDR3 length: 14; V gene: TRBV14; J gene: TRBJ2-3; CDR3 DNA: TGTGCCAGCAGCCTGCGACTAGCGGGAGATACGCAGTATTTT; CDR3 protein: CASSLRLAGDTQYF
clone size: -; D gene: -; CDR3 length: 16; V gene: TRBV7-8; J gene: TRBJ2-1; CDR3 DNA: TGTGCCAGCAGCCCAAGCAGGGTAGCCCGCCACAATGAGCAGTTCTTC; CDR3 protein: CASSPSRVARHNEQFF
clone size: -; D gene: TRBD2; CDR3 length: 18; V gene: TRBV5-5; J gene: TRBJ2-5; CDR3 DNA: TGTGCCAGCAGGCGGAGGGGTCTAGCGGAGACAATGCAAGAGACCCAGTACTTC; CDR3 protein: CASRRRGLAETMQETQYF
clone size: -; D gene: -; CDR3 length: 15; V gene: TRBV12-3/TRBV12-4; J gene: TRBJ1-5; CDR3 DNA: TGTGCCAGCAGTTTCAGGCGGGATAGCAATCAGCCCCAGCATTTT; CDR3 protein: CASSFRRDSNQPQHF
clone size: few; D gene: -; CDR3 length: 15; V gene: TRBV27; J gene: TRBJ2-7; CDR3 DNA: TGTGCCAGCACGGGGGGCCAGGGGGGATACTACGAGCAGTACTTC; CDR3 protein: CASTGGQGGYYEQYF
clone size: -; D gene: TRBD1; CDR3 length: 15; V gene: TRBV10-3; J gene: TRBJ2-7; CDR3 DNA: TGTGCCATCAGGGGGGGACAGGGGGACTCCTACGAGCAGTACTTC; CDR3 protein: CAIRGGQGDSYEQYF
clone size: -; D gene: TRBD2; CDR3 length: 16; V gene: TRBV9; J gene: TRBJ2-2; CDR3 DNA: TGTGCCAGCAGCGTTAGAGCGGGAGAATCTTCCGGGGAGCTGTTTTTT; CDR3 protein: CASSVRAGESSGELFF
clone size: -; D gene: TRBD2; CDR3 length: 14; V gene: TRBV20-1; J gene: TRBJ2-7; CDR3 DNA: TGCAGTGCCGACCCCAGCGGGAGGGCCCGCGAGCAGTACTTC; CDR3 protein: CSADPSGRAREQYF
clone size: -; D gene: -; CDR3 length: 15; V gene: TRBV3-1; J gene: TRBJ2-1; CDR3 DNA: TGTGCCAGCAGCCAAATGACGGGAAACATTGGTGAGCAGTTCTTC; CDR3 protein: CASSQMTGNIGEQFF
clone size: few; D gene: -; CDR3 length: 14; V gene: TRBV28; J gene: TRBJ1-5; CDR3 DNA: TGTGCCAGCAGTGTAACGGGACGGAATGAAGCCCAGCATTTT; CDR3 protein: CASSVTGRNEAQHF
clone size: -; D gene: TRBD1; CDR3 length: 15; V gene: TRBV27; J gene: TRBJ2-7; CDR3 DNA: TGTGCCAGCAGTTTAACGTCACAGGGGGCCTACGAGCAGTACTTC; CDR3 protein: CASSLTSQGAYEQYF
clone size: few; D gene: TRBD2; CDR3 length: 15; V gene: TRBV5-1; J gene: TRBJ2-5; CDR3 DNA: TGCGCCAGCAGCTTGGAGGCTAGCGGAGCAGGGACCCAGTACTTC; CDR3 protein: CASSLEASGAGTQYF
clone size: few; D gene: -; CDR3 length: 13; V gene: TRBV29-1; J gene: TRBJ2-5; CDR3 DNA: TGCAGCGTTGAGAGTGCCGGCGGGGAGACCCAGTACTTC; CDR3 protein: CSVESAGGETQYF
clone size: -; D gene: -; CDR3 length: 13; V gene: TRBV7-2; J gene: TRBJ1-1; CDR3 DNA: TGTGCCAGCAGCTTAGGGCAGGAGTCTGAAGCTTTCTTT; CDR3 protein: CASSLGQESEAFF
clone size: -; D gene: TRBD1; CDR3 length: 15; V gene: TRBV7-2; J gene: TRBJ1-6; CDR3 DNA: TGTGCCAGCAGCCCTACAGGACAGGGGGGTTCACCCCTCCACTTT; CDR3 protein: CASSPTGQGGSPLHF
clone size: few; D gene: TRBD1; CDR3 length: 18; V gene: TRBV10-3; J gene: TRBJ2-6; CDR3 DNA: TGTGCCATCAGTGACCGGGGACAGGGAGTCTCTGGGGCCAACGTCCTGACTTTC; CDR3 protein: CAISDRGQGVSGANVLTF
clone size: once; D gene: -; CDR3 length: 15; V gene: TRBV6-2/TRBV6-3; J gene: TRBJ2-1; CDR3 DNA: TGTGCCAGCAGTTACCACGGGAACCCCACCAATGAGCAGTTCTTC; CDR3 protein: CASSYHGNPTNEQFF
clone size: -; D gene: -; CDR3 length: 15; V gene: TRBV6-2/TRBV6-3; J gene: TRBJ2-5; CDR3 DNA: TGTGCCACAAAGGGGGGGGTCCTCTCCTACAATGAGCAGTACTTC; CDR3 protein: CATKGGVLSYNEQYF
clone size: -; D gene: TRBD2; CDR3 length: 14; V gene: TRBV7-2; J gene: TRBJ2-7; CDR3 DNA: TGTGCCAGCAGCTCCCTAGCGGGGGTCTACGAGCAGTACTTC; CDR3 protein: CASSSLAGVYEQYF
clone size: many; D gene: -; CDR3 length: 13; V gene: TRBV2; J gene: TRBJ2-5; CDR3 DNA: TGTGCCAGCAGGGAACTACCGGGGGAGACCCAGTACTTC; CDR3 protein: CASRELPGETQYF
clone size: -; D gene: -; CDR3 length: 15; V gene: TRBV11-2; J gene: TRBJ2-1; CDR3 DNA: TGTGCCAGCAGCTTAGACTGGGACTCCTACAATGAGCAGTTCTTC; CDR3 protein: CASSLDWDSYNEQFF
clone size: -; D gene: -; CDR3 length: 16; V gene: TRBV13; J gene: TRBJ2-1; CDR3 DNA: TGTGCCAGCAGCTTAGGCGGCGGGGAGTCCAACAATGAGCAGTTCTTC; CDR3 protein: CASSLGGGESNNEQFF
clone size: -; D gene: TRBD1; CDR3 length: 15; V gene: TRBV9; J gene: TRBJ2-1; CDR3 DNA: TGTGCCAGCAGCGGATTACAGGGGGCGGATAATGAGCAGTTCTTC; CDR3 protein: CASSGLQGADNEQFF
clone size: -; D gene: -; CDR3 length: 14; V gene: TRBV29-1; J gene: TRBJ2-1; CDR3 DNA: TGCAGCGGTAGTGCAGATCCCTCCTACAGTGAGCAGTTCTTC; CDR3 protein: CSGSADPSYSEQFF
clone size: -; D gene: -; CDR3 length: 14; V gene: TRBV9; J gene: TRBJ2-7; CDR3 DNA: TGTGCCAGCAGCCGCTCCGGGACCATCCCCGAGCAGTACTTC; CDR3 protein: CASSRSGTIPEQYF
clone size: few; D gene: -; CDR3 length: 13; V gene: TRBV29-1; J gene: TRBJ2-3; CDR3 DNA: TGCAGCGTTGATACGTCTAGCACAGATACGCAGTATTTT; CDR3 protein: CSVDTSSTDTQYF
clone size: -; D gene: TRBD2; CDR3 length: 15; V gene: TRBV9; J gene: TRBJ2-7; CDR3 DNA: TGTGCCAGCAGCGTAGTAGCGGGGGCATACAATGAGCAGTACTTC; CDR3 protein: CASSVVAGAYNEQYF
clone size: -; D gene: -; CDR3 length: 13; V gene: TRBV6-6; J gene: TRBJ2-5; CDR3 DNA: TGTGCCAGCACTCAGGGGAGGGAAGAGACCCAGTACTTC; CDR3 protein: CASTQGREETQYF
clone size: -; D gene: TRBD2; CDR3 length: 19; V gene: TRBV12-3/TRBV12-4; J gene: TRBJ2-2; CDR3 DNA: TGTGCCAGCAGTTTAGACCCGCTAGCGGGAGGGCCAGACACCGGGGAGCTGTTTTTT; CDR3 protein: CASSLDPLAGGPDTGELFF
clone size: many; D gene: TRBD1; CDR3 length: 14; V gene: TRBV29-1; J gene: TRBJ2-7; CDR3 DNA: TGCAGCGTCGATACCGGGACAGGGAACTACGAGCAGTACTTC; CDR3 protein: CSVDTGTGNYEQYF
clone size: -; D gene: -; CDR3 length: 16; V gene: TRBV5-1; J gene: TRBJ1-6; CDR3 DNA: TGCGCCAGCAGCCTAACAGGGAACACCTATAATTCACCCCTCCACTTT; CDR3 protein: CASSLTGNTYNSPLHF
clone size: few; D gene: -; CDR3 length: 13; V gene: TRBV4-1; J gene: TRBJ1-1; CDR3 DNA: TGCGCCAGCAGCCAAGATGAGTGGACTGAAGCTTTCTTT; CDR3 protein: CASSQDEWTEAFF
clone size: -; D gene: -; CDR3 length: 14; V gene: TRBV2; J gene: TRBJ2-7; CDR3 DNA: TGTGCCAGCAGTGTGACAGATCGCTTCCACGAGCAGTACTTC; CDR3 protein: CASSVTDRFHEQYF
clone size: few; D gene: TRBD2; CDR3 length: 19; V gene: TRBV4-1; J gene: TRBJ2-1; CDR3 DNA: TGCGCCAGCAGCCAAGCTCAATTCGGGGGGACGAGCTCCTACAATGAGCAGTTCTTC; CDR3 protein: CASSQAQFGGTSSYNEQFF
clone size: -; D gene: -; CDR3 length: 13; V gene: TRBV25-1; J gene: TRBJ2-1; CDR3 DNA: TGTGCCACTACCGATTCGTTCACCTACGAGCAGTTCTTC; CDR3 protein: CATTDSFTYEQFF
clone size: -; D gene: TRBD1; CDR3 length: 15; V gene: TRBV14; J gene: TRBJ2-7; CDR3 DNA: TGTGCCAGCAGCCCATATAGGACAGGGGTTAACGAGCAGTACTTC; CDR3 protein: CASSPYRTGVNEQYF
clone size: few; D gene: TRBD1; CDR3 length: 17; V gene: TRBV7-2; J gene: TRBJ1-6; CDR3 DNA: TGTGCCAGCAGCCCCTCCGGGACAGGGAATCTGGATTCACCCCTCCACTTT; CDR3 protein: CASSPSGTGNLDSPLHF
clone size: few; D gene: TRBD2; CDR3 length: 18; V gene: TRBV4-3; J gene: TRBJ2-1; CDR3 DNA: TGCGCCAGCAGCCACGGGACTAGCGGGAGGGCCGGCTACAATGAGCAGTTCTTC; CDR3 protein: CASSHGTSGRAGYNEQFF
clone size: many; D gene: TRBD2; CDR3 length: 18; V gene: TRBV20-1; J gene: TRBJ2-3; CDR3 DNA: TGCAGTGCTAGCTGGCTGACTAGCGGACTTACTAGCACAGATACGCAGTATTTT; CDR3 protein: CSASWLTSGLTSTDTQYF
clone size: many; D gene: TRBD2; CDR3 length: 17; V gene: TRBV5-1; J gene: TRBJ2-1; CDR3 DNA: TGCGCCAGCAGCTTGTGGACTAGCGGGAGCTCCTACAATGAGCAGTTCTTC; CDR3 protein: CASSLWTSGSSYNEQFF
clone size: -; D gene: -; CDR3 length: 15; V gene: TRBV12-3/TRBV12-4; J gene: TRBJ1-5; CDR3 DNA: TGTGCCAGCAGCTCCAACGGGGTGAGCAATCAGCCCCAGCATTTT; CDR3 protein: CASSSNGVSNQPQHF
clone size: -; D gene: -; CDR3 length: 14; V gene: TRBV18; J gene: TRBJ2-5; CDR3 DNA: TGTGCCAGCTCACCACGGGGTACTCAAGAGACCCAGTACTTC; CDR3 protein: CASSPRGTQETQYF